This TCR beta chain appears in the sequencing data of a study of shared T cell receptors in the human thymus. Using immunoSEQ multiplex PCR, the repertoire was profiled, and TCRdb retains in-frame clones only, with some absent. The table lists roughly 550,000 clones, about 84% of them singletons. CDR1 is SQVTM and CDR2 is ANQGSEA in the germline V gene. The CDR3 is made up of 13 amino acids. V lost 7 bases to trimming and J lost 5 bases; unmatched junction nucleotides: 7. These data were also filed under a second study, of human thymus T cells. That paper states: Highly overlapping thymic repertoires among unrelated individuals were reported in related research.

This chain joins TRBV29-1 and TRBJ2-3; TRBD2 matches at 9 bases. Sequences were obtained from thymocytes. This clonotype originated in a boy younger than two with a congenital heart defect. CDR3 in amino acids: CSDRAGGVDTQYF. The CDR3 DNA reads TGCAGCGACAGGGCGGGAGGGGTAGATACGCAGTATTTT.